This T cell receptor (beta chain) is from a study of cytomegalovirus exposure and HLA in healthy donors. Study-level findings and limits: What was likely a sequencing artifact was a cluster of highly shared sequence variants.

The PCR employed 60 Vbeta primers together with 13 Jbeta primers. Profiling relied on immunoSEQ multiplex PCR, and the TCRdb table lists in-frame clones only, not all of them. The data contain about 120,000 clones, 75% to 85% of them singletons. The CDR3 is 12 residues long. V was clipped by 6 bases and J by 3 bases; unmatched bases: 1. CDR1 and CDR2 (germline): LNHDA, SQIVND (reference sequence). As to this clone: Its antigen is not known.

The chain is built from TRBV19 and TRBJ2-7; 8 bases line up with TRBD2. This TCR was recovered from a man aged 35 to 55 in good health and CMV-seronegative. Sequencing was performed on PBMCs. The CDR3 DNA follows: TGTGCCAGTAGCGCGGGGGGCTACGAGCAGTACTTC. It is translated as CASSAGGYEQYF.